The present T cell receptor (beta chain) was sequenced within a study of cytomegalovirus exposure and HLA in healthy donors. A word on this clone: Its cognate antigen is unknown.

The V end was cut by 5 bases, the J end by 2 bases, with 13 bases between. Germline CDR1 reads SGHVS; CDR2 reads FNYEAQ. This CDR3 region has 15 residues. Study results and limitations: Later work found that TCR association rates differed between HLA loci; DRB1 had the most and HLA-C the fewest.

Both 60 Vbeta primers and 13 Jbeta primers went into the PCR. Repertoires were generated with immunoSEQ multiplex PCR, while TCRdb's copy carries only in-frame clones and drops some. The sample carries about 130,000 clones, about four fifths recorded once. The sequencing input was PBMCs. The clonotype comes from a woman in her thirties or forties in good health and CMV-seronegative. V and J are TRBV7-6 and TRBJ1-3, with D perhaps TRBD1 (5 bases). The CDR3: CASSLLAGAGNTIYF. The CDR3, as DNA: TGTGCCAGCAGCCTTCTAGCGGGGGCTGGAAACACCATATATTTT.